This T cell receptor beta chain is from a study of cytomegalovirus exposure and HLA in healthy donors. The V segment lost 2 bases and the J segment 3 bases; nucleotides outside the gene matches: 4. The CDR3 has 15 residues. Per the germline V gene, CDR1 is MNHEY and CDR2 is SVGAGI. PCR involved 60 Vbeta and 13 Jbeta primers. TCRdb keeps only in-frame clones here, not all; method: immunoSEQ multiplex PCR. The table shows 120,000 or so clones, with around four fifths occurring only once. Source material: PBMCs. The clonotype originates from a man aged 18 to 29 in good health and CMV-seropositive. This chain links TRBV6-5 with TRBJ2-7, with 10 nucleotides matching TRBD1. The CDR3 sequence: CASSYRGQGGYEQYF. Written as DNA, the CDR3 is TGTGCCAGCAGTTACCGAGGACAGGGGGGCTACGAGCAGTACTTC.